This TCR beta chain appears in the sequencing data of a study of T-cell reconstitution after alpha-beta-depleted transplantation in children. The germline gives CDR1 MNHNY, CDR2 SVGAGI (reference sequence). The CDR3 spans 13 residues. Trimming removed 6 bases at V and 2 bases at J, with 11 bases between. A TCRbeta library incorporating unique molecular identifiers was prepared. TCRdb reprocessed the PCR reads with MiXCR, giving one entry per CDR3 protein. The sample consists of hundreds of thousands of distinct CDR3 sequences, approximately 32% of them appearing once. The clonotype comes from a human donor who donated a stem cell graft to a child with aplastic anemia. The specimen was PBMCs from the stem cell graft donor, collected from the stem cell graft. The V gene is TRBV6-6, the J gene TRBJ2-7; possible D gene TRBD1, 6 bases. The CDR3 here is CASRSTGTYEQYF. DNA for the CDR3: TGTGCCAGCAGATCGACAGGTACCTACGAGCAGTACTTC.